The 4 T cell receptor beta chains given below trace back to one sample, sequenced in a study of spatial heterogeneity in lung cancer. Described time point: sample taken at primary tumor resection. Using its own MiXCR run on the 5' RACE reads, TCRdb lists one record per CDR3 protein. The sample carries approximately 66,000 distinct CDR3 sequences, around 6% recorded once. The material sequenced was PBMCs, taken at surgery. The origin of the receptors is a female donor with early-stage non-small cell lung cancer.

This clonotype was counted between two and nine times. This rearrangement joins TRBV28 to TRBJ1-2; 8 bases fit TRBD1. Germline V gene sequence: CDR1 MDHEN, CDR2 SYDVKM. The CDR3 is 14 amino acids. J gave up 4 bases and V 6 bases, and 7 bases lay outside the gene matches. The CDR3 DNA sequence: TGTGCCAGCAGCCCGGACAGGGCGACCTATGGCTACACCTTC. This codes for CASSPDRATYGYTF.

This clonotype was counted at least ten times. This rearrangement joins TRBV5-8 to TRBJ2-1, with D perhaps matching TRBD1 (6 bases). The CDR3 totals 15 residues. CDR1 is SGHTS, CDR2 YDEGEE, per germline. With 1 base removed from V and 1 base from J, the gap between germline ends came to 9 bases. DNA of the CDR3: TGTGCCAGCAGCTTGACCCAGGGGTCCTACAATGAGCAGTTCTTC. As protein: CASSLTQGSYNEQFF.

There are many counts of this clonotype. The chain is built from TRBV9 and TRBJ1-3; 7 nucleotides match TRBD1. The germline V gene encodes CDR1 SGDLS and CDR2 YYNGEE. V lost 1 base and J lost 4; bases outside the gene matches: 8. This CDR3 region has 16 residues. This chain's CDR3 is CASSVSGTDGGNTIYF. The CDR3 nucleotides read TGTGCCAGCAGCGTATCTGGGACAGACGGCGGAAACACCATATATTTT.

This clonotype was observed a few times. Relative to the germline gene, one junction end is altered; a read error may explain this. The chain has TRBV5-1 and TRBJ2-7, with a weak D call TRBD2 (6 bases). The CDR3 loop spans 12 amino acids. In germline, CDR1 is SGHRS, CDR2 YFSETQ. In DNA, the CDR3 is TGCGCCAGCAGCTCGGAGGGGCGTACTAAGGCATTC. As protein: CASSSEGRTKAF.